This T cell receptor (beta chain) was identified in a study of cytotoxic CD8 clonotypes in ibrutinib-treated CLL. Whole-study context: The patients comprised about a dozen relapsed/refractory and 15 treatment-naive cases, around 17 IGHV unmutated. Across samples, productive templates numbered 250,000 to 300,000 and productive rearrangements reached about 100,000 on average. Study outcomes and limitations: Ibrutinib response saw clonality rise, and progression saw it return toward baseline.

TCRdb's copy holds only in-frame clones and misses some; the assay was immunoSEQ multiplex PCR. Among around 200,000 clones listed, roughly 77% were seen once. This CDR3 spans 14 amino acids. The germline V gene has CDR1 SQVTM and CDR2 ANQGSEA. Trimming cost V 8 bases and J 5 bases; bases outside gene matches: 11. With respect to this clone: As yet, its antigen is unknown.

The rearrangement links TRBV29-1 to TRBJ1-1; TRBD1 agrees at 10 bases. The sample consisted of PBMCs, taken after 12 months of ibrutinib treatment. This TCR derives from a human donor with chronic lymphocytic leukemia. CDR3 DNA: TGCAGCCAAGACAGGGGGCTGTTGGGAACTGAAGCTTTCTTT. Encoded protein: CSQDRGLLGTEAFF. The complete variable domain, with remaining parts taken from reference TRBV29-1 and TRBJ1-1, reads SAVISQKPSRDICQRGTSLTIQCQVDSQVTMMFWYRQQPGQSLTLIATANQGSEATYESGFVIDKFPISRPNLTFSTLTVSNMSPEDSSIYLCSQDRGLLGTEAFFGQGTRLTVV.